This TCR beta chain originates from a study of neurological immune-mediated disorders. The study's findings and limits: None of the CDR3 amino acid sequences in expanded clones turned up in more than one subject, which points to private repertoires in all groups.

Over 170 million TCR-beta sequences from 15-18 subjects came from every sequencing run. Via MiXCR, TCRdb re-called the 5' RACE reads, giving one row per CDR3 protein. The table includes around 15,000 distinct CDR3 sequences, under 4% detected once. The sample holds many counts of this clonotype. Antigen specificity is unknown. V gave up 4 bases and J gave up 2 bases, with 15 bases separating them. This CDR3 is 15 amino acids long. Germline V gene lookup returns CDR1 MRHNA and CDR2 SNTAGT. The sorted libraries were made from some 960,000 CD4+ or CD8+ T cells. This TCR was sampled from a woman aged 40 to 50 in good health. This sequence joins TRBV6-4 and TRBJ2-7; D ambiguous. Sequencing input: CD8+ T cells from blood. CDR3 loop: CASSVFPGPPYEQYF. In DNA form, the CDR3 reads TGTGCCAGCAGTGTCTTTCCGGGTCCCCCCTACGAGCAGTACTTC.